This T cell receptor beta chain came from a study of T cell repertoires in cytomegalovirus infection. V lost 3 bases to trimming and J lost 4 bases, with 3 bases between them. CDR1 is ENHRY and CDR2 is SYGVKD in the germline V gene. This CDR3 has 11 amino acids. Comments on this clonotype: Its antigen is unidentified.

One entry per CDR3 protein results from TCRdb running MiXCR on the reads. The table has 650,000 to 900,000 distinct CDR3 sequences, around a third seen once. The specimen comprised cultured CD8+ T cells from PBMCs, sampled from culture after CMV antigen stimulation. This TCR came from a human donor in good health (CMV status not recorded). Some clones in this sample may be carry-over from other donors' samples. The rearrangement uses TRBV10-3 and TRBJ1-2; D call uncertain. In nucleotides, the CDR3 is TGTGCCATCAGTGACAGCTATGGCTACACCTTC. As protein: CAISDSYGYTF.